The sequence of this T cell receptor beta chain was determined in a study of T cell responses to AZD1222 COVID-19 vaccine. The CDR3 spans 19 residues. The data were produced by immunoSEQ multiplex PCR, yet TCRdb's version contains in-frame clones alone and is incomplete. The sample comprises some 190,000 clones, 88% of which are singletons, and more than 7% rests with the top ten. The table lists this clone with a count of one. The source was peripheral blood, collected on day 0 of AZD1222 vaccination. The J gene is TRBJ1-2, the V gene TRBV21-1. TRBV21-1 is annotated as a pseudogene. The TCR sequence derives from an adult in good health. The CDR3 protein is CASSKVQVQSGGREDGYTF. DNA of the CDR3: TGTGCCAGCAGCAAAGTTCAGGTTCAGTCCGGGGGGCGAGAGGATGGCTACACCTTC.